These 14 T cell receptor beta chains originate from one sample sequenced in a study of blood T cells in healthy people across ages. The authors ran a second PCR of about 7 to 12 cycles using a sample-barcoded 5' primer and a J-beta primer mix. TCRdb itself ran the 5' RACE reads through MiXCR, one entry per CDR3 protein. This sample has roughly 410,000 distinct CDR3 sequences, with roughly half found just once. The material sequenced was blood. The receptors originated from a man between 60 and 75 years old in good health.

This chain uses TRBV7-6 with TRBJ2-1, with 9 bases fitting TRBD2. Per germline, CDR1 SGHVS and CDR2 FNYEAQ. The CDR3 spans 15 residues. V lost 1 base and J lost 9; bases outside the gene matches: 7. CDR3 bases: TGTGCCAGCAGCTTAGGGGGCGGGGGGGCATTTGAGCAGTTCTTC. This gives the protein CASSLGGGGAFEQFF.

This clonotype was observed a few times. Here the CDR3 reads CASSSQGQGGYEQYF. The CDR3 nucleotides read TGTGCCAGCAGTTCCCAGGGACAGGGGGGCTACGAGCAGTACTTC. V and J are TRBV7-2 and TRBJ2-7, with 11 bases lining up with TRBD1. Trimming took 6 bases from V and 3 from J; bases not matched to a gene: 7. This CDR3 has 15 residues. In germline, CDR1 is SGHTA, CDR2 FQGNSA.

This clonotype has just a few counts. The DNA of the CDR3 is TGTGCCAGCAGCCTCCGGGACAGGGGATACGAGCAGTACTTC. Its protein is CASSLRDRGYEQYF. The chain carries TRBV7-9 and TRBJ2-5, with 10 nucleotides matching TRBD1. Near its end, the DNA agrees better with TRBJ2-7, so the J call may be wrong. CDR1 and CDR2 (germline): SEHNR, FQNEAQ (reference sequence). The CDR3 is made up of 14 amino acids.

The chain is built from TRBV20-1 and TRBJ2-3; 10 nucleotides line up with TRBD1. Per germline, CDR1 DFQATT and CDR2 SNEGSKA (reference sequence). The J segment lost 3 bases and the V segment lost 5 bases, leaving 11 bases of the junction unmatched. The CDR3 has 16 residues. CDR3 amino acids: CSALNPGTGETDTQYF. CDR3 bases: TGCAGTGCTCTCAACCCAGGGACAGGGGAGACAGATACGCAGTATTTT.

The chain has TRBV9 and TRBJ1-2; perhaps TRBD1 as D (5 bases). There are 14 residues in the CDR3. CDR1 is SGDLS, CDR2 YYNGEE, per germline. V was pared by 6 bases and J by 6 bases, with 18 bases between. As DNA, the CDR3 is TGTGCCAGCACCACTCCAGGGCCCATCGATGGCTACACCTTC. Encoded protein: CASTTPGPIDGYTF.

V gene TRBV27 combines with J gene TRBJ1-2; D gene ambiguous. This CDR3 region has 14 residues. CDR1 is MNHEY, CDR2 SMNVEV, per germline (reference sequence). V was clipped by 2 bases and J by 8 bases, with 15 bases between them. CDR3 sequence reads: CASSLNLDMRGYTF. The CDR3, as DNA: TGTGCCAGCAGTTTAAACCTAGACATGCGGGGCTACACCTTC.

This chain joins TRBV29-1 and TRBJ2-5, with a weak D call TRBD2 (5 bases). The germline CDR1 and CDR2 sequences are SQVTM and ANQGSEA. This CDR3 region has 13 residues. The V gene lost 2 bases and the J gene lost 4 bases, with 11 bases spanning the gap. The DNA of the CDR3 is TGCAGCGTTGAATCGGGGAATCGAGAGACCCAGTACTTC. It codes for CSVESGNRETQYF.

The rearrangement links TRBV18 to TRBJ2-4, with D uncertain. The J call may be in error: the DNA end matches TRBJ2-5 better. The CDR3 consists of 13 residues. Looked up from germline, CDR1 is KGHSH and CDR2 is LQKENI. This CDR3 reads CASSPLPLETQYF. The CDR3 DNA sequence: TGTGCCAGCTCACCACTCCCTCTAGAGACCCAGTACTTC.

The V gene is TRBV12-3 or TRBV12-4, the J gene TRBJ2-3; 7 bases map to TRBD1. This CDR3 spans 14 amino acids. V shed 9 bases, J shed 2 bases, and the junction held 8 bases outside the gene matches. CDR3: CASRGLALTDTQYF. The CDR3 bases are TGTGCCAGTAGGGGGCTAGCCCTCACAGATACGCAGTATTTT.

This clonotype was detected a few times. V and J are TRBV2 and TRBJ2-3; D call uncertain. The CDR3 sequence is 13 residues long. Germline-derived CDR1 and CDR2 are SNHLY and FYNNEI. Trimming left V 1 base short and J 5 bases short, with 7 bases between. CDR3 DNA sequence: TGTGCCAGCAGTGAAGGGCTGCAAGATACGCAGTATTTT. Protein sequence: CASSEGLQDTQYF.

This chain connects TRBV9 to TRBJ2-5; 11 nucleotides match TRBD2. The length of the CDR3 is 16 residues. CDR1 and CDR2 from the germline V gene are SGDLS and YYNGEE. With V trimmed by 0 bases and J by 3 bases, 4 bases remained unmatched. CDR3 nucleotides: TGTGCCAGCAGCGTAGGACTAGCGGGACCTGAAGAGACCCAGTACTTC. Protein sequence: CASSVGLAGPEETQYF.

This clonotype has more than one count but fewer than ten. The rearrangement joins TRBV4-3 to TRBJ2-1; D ambiguous. Germline CDR1 is LGHNA and CDR2 is YSLEER. Deletions cut 1 base from V and 0 bases from J, with 7 bases between. This CDR3 has 15 amino acids. CDR3 coding DNA: TGCGCCAGCAGCCAAGGCGTCAGCTCCTACAATGAGCAGTTCTTC. This codes for CASSQGVSSYNEQFF.

The rearrangement links TRBV6-5 to TRBJ1-2; D gene ambiguous. Per the germline V gene, CDR1 is MNHEY and CDR2 is SVGAGI. The V end lost 2 bases, the J end lost 8 bases, and 21 bases lay between the germline ends. The CDR3 is 16 residues long. This chain's CDR3 is CASSYDGGLGSGGYTF. CDR3 in DNA: TGTGCCAGCAGTTACGATGGAGGGCTGGGTAGTGGAGGCTACACCTTC.

The chain joins TRBV7-3 to TRBJ2-5; the match to TRBD1 covers 8 bases. The germline gives CDR1 SGHTA, CDR2 FQGTGA. Trimming took 11 bases from V and 3 from J; bases not matched to a gene: 17. CDR3 size: 16 residues. DNA for the CDR3: TGTGCCCCTCGCCACGATAGACAGGGGTCGGAAGAGACCCAGTACTTC. As protein: CAPRHDRQGSEETQYF.